These T cell receptor beta chains were read from a single sample in a study of cytomegalovirus exposure and HLA in healthy donors. Libraries were prepared by immunoSEQ multiplex PCR; TCRdb keeps only in-frame clonotypes and omits some of them. The sample shows 75,000 to 90,000 clones, under 80% of them seen only once. Sequenced material: PBMCs. These receptors came from a male donor in good health and CMV-seropositive. CDR3s include the opening cysteine and the closing phenylalanine or tryptophan. The D gene is left open where the match is weak. Only part of the rows carry a size: once, few, many, or a class if the clone is expanded.

clone size,D gene,V gene,J gene,CDR3 protein,CDR3 DNA
NA,NA,TRBV5-4,TRBJ2-2,CASSFRNTGELFF,TGTGCCAGCAGCTTTCGGAACACCGGGGAGCTGTTTTTT
NA,NA,TRBV28,TRBJ1-4,CASSFRQFNEKLFF,TGTGCCAGCAGTTTCAGACAGTTCAATGAAAAACTGTTTTTT
NA,NA,TRBV6-5,TRBJ2-3,CASSYSSRGTDTQYF,TGTGCCAGCAGTTACTCGTCACGGGGCACAGATACGCAGTATTTT
NA,TRBD1,TRBV7-6,TRBJ2-1,CASGVTGGDFNEQFF,TGTGCCAGCGGGGTGACAGGGGGCGATTTTAATGAGCAGTTCTTC
NA,TRBD1,TRBV2,TRBJ2-7,CASSIRQGYEQYF,TGTGCCAGCAGTATCCGACAGGGCTACGAGCAGTACTTC
NA,NA,TRBV5-6,TRBJ2-7,CASSLVQVDEQYF,TGTGCCAGCAGCTTGGTACAGGTCGACGAGCAGTACTTC
NA,TRBD2,TRBV5-1,TRBJ2-7,CASSPGGENEQYF,TGCGCCAGCAGCCCGGGGGGAGAGAACGAGCAGTACTTC
NA,NA,TRBV4-2,TRBJ2-3,CASSPLGWSGVTDTQYF,TGTGCCAGCAGCCCTCTTGGTTGGAGCGGAGTCACAGATACGCAGTATTTT
NA,TRBD1,TRBV18,TRBJ1-2,CASSIRRDRGGMDGYTF,TGTGCCAGCTCAATACGCCGGGACAGGGGGGGCATGGATGGCTACACCTTC
NA,TRBD2,TRBV29-1,TRBJ2-3,CSVEMLAGGRDTQYF,TGCAGCGTTGAAATGCTAGCGGGGGGGCGGGATACGCAGTATTTT
NA,TRBD1,TRBV2,TRBJ2-1,CASGIDRGRNEQFF,TGTGCCAGCGGAATCGACAGGGGCCGGAATGAGCAGTTCTTC
NA,TRBD1,TRBV7-9,TRBJ2-7,CASSRPTGGEQYF,TGTGCCAGCAGCCGCCCGACAGGGGGCGAGCAGTACTTC
NA,NA,TRBV9,TRBJ1-3,CASSSSPQDYSGNTIYF,TGTGCCAGCAGTTCCAGCCCCCAGGACTACTCTGGAAACACCATATATTTT
once,NA,TRBV18,TRBJ1-3,CASSLGAGNTIYF,TGTGCCAGCTCACTGGGCGCTGGAAACACCATATATTTT
medium-sized,TRBD1,TRBV6-6,TRBJ2-1,CASSAEDRSYNEQFF,TGTGCCAGCAGCGCCGAGGACAGGTCCTACAATGAGCAGTTCTTC
NA,NA,TRBV29-1,TRBJ2-4,CSVEDPGGPLGNIQYF,TGCAGCGTTGAAGATCCAGGGGGGCCCCTAGGGAACATTCAGTACTTC